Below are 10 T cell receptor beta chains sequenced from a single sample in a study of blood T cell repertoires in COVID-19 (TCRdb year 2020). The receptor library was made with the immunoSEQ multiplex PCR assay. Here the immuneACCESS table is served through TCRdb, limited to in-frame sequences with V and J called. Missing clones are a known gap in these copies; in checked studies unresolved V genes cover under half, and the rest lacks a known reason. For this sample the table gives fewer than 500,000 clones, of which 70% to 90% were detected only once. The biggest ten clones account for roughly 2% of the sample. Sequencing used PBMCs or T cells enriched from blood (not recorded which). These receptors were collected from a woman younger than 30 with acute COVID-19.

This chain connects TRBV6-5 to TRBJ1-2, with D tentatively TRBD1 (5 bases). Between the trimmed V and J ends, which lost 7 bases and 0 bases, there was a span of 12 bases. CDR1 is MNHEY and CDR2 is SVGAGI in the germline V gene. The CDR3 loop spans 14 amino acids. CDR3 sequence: CASKTAKANYGYTF. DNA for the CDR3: TGTGCCAGCAAGACAGCGAAAGCTAACTATGGCTACACCTTC.

CDR3: CASSPGTEETQYF. CDR3 coding DNA: TGTGCCAGCAGTCCAGGGACAGAAGAGACCCAGTACTTC. V is TRBV12-3 or TRBV12-4 and J is TRBJ2-5, with 7 nucleotides matching TRBD1. The CDR3 totals 13 residues. V shed 5 bases, J shed 3 bases, and the junction held 3 bases outside the gene matches.

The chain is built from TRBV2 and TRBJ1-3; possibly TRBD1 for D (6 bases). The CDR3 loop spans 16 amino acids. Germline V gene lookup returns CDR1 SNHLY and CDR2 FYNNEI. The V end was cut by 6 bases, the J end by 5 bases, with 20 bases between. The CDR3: CASSPSLQGWRNTIYF. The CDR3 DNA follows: TGTGCCAGCAGCCCGAGCTTACAGGGATGGCGAAACACCATATATTTT.

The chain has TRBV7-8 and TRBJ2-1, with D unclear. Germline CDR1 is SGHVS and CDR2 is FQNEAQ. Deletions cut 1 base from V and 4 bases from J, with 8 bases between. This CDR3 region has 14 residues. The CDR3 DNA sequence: TGTGCCAGCAGCTTAGGCCCGGGTTACAATGAGCAGTTCTTC. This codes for CASSLGPGYNEQFF. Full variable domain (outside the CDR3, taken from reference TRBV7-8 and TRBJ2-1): GAGVSQSPRYKVAKRGQDVALRCDPISGHVSLFWYQQALGQGPEFLTYFQNEAQLDKSGLPSDRFFAERPEGSVSTLKIQRTQQEDSAVYLCASSLGPGYNEQFFGPGTRLTVL.

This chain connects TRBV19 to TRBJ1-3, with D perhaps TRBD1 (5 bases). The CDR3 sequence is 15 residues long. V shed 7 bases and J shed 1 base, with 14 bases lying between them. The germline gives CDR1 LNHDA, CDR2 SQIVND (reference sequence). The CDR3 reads CASNTGTSSGNTIYF. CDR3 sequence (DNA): TGTGCCAGTAATACAGGAACCTCATCTGGAAACACCATATATTTT.

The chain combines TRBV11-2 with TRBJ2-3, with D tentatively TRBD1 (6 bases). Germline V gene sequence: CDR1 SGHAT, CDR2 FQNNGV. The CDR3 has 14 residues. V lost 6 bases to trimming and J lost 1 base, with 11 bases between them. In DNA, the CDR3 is TGTGCCAGCAGACCAGGGGCAGGCACAGATACGCAGTATTTT. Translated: CASRPGAGTDTQYF.

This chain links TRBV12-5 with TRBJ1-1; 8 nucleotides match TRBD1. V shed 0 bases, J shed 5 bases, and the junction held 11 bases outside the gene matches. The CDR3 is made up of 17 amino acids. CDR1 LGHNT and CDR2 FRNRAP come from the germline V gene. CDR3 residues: CASGLVSRQGTGTEAFF. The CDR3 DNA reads TGTGCTAGTGGTTTGGTAAGCAGACAGGGGACGGGGACTGAAGCTTTCTTT.

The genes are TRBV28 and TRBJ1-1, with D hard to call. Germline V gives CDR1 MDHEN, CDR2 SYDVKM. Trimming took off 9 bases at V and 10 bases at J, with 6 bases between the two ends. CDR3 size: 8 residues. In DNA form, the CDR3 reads TGTGCCAGTGGAGGAGCTTTCTTT. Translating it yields CASGGAFF. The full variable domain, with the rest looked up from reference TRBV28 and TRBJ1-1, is DVKVTQSSRYLVKRTGEKVFLECVQDMDHENMFWYRQDPGLGLRLIYFSYDVKMKEKGDIPEGYSVSREKKERFSLILESASTNQTSMYLCASGGAFFGQGTRLTVV.

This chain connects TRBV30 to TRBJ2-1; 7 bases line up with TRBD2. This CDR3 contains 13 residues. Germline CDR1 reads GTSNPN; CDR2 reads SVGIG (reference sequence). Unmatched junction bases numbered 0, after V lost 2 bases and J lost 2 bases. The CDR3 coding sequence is TGTGCCTGGAGTCTAGCGGCCTACAATGAGCAGTTCTTC. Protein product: CAWSLAAYNEQFF.

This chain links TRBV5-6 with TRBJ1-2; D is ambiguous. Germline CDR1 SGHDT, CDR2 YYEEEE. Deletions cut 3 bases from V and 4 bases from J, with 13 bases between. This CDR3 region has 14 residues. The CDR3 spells CASSSVQVSYGYTF. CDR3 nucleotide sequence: TGTGCCAGCAGCTCAGTACAAGTTTCCTATGGCTACACCTTC. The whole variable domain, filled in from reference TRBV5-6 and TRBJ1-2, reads DAGVTQSPTHLIKTRGQQVTLRCSPKSGHDTVSWYQQALGQGPQFIFQYYEEEERQRGNFPDRFSGHQFPNYSSELNVNALLLGDSALYLCASSSVQVSYGYTFGSGTRLTVV.